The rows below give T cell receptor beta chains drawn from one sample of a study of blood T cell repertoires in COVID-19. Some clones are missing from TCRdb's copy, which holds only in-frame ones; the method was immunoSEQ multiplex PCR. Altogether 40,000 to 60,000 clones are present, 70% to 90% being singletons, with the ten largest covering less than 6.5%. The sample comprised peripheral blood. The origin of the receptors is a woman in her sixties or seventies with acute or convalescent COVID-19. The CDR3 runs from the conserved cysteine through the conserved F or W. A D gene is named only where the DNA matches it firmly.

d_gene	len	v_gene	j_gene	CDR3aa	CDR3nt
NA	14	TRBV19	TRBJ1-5	CASSIVPGNQPQHF	TGTGCCAGTAGTATAGTGCCAGGAAATCAGCCCCAGCATTTT
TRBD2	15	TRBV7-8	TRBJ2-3	CASSEGAGGSDTQYF	TGTGCCAGCAGCGAAGGAGCGGGGGGGTCAGATACGCAGTATTTT
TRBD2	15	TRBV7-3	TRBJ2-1	CASSFGLAPHNEQFF	TGTGCCAGCAGCTTCGGACTAGCGCCCCACAATGAGCAGTTCTTC
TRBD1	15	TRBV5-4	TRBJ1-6	CASSLKTGTNSPLHF	TGTGCCAGCAGCTTGAAGACAGGGACCAATTCACCCCTCCACTTT
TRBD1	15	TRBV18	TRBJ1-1	CASSQGTGLGTEAFF	TGTGCCAGCTCACAAGGGACAGGGCTGGGGACTGAAGCTTTCTTT
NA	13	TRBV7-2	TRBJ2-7	CASSFTGQGEQYF	TGTGCCAGCAGCTTTACAGGCCAGGGGGAGCAGTACTTC
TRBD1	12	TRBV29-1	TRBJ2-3	CSVRQGADTQYF	TGCAGCGTTCGGCAGGGGGCAGATACGCAGTATTTT
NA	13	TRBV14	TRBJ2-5	CASSQLGRETQYF	TGTGCCAGCAGCCAACTAGGCCGAGAGACCCAGTACTTC
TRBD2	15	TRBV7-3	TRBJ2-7	CASSLMGLAQDEQYF	TGTGCCAGCAGCTTAATGGGACTAGCCCAGGACGAGCAGTACTTC
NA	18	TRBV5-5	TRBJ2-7	CASSLFNSGGRVSYEQYF	TGTGCCAGCAGCTTGTTTAATAGTGGGGGCAGGGTATCCTACGAGCAGTACTTC
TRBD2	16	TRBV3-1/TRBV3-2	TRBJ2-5	CASSLSQREDQETQYF	TGTGCCAGCAGCCTTTCACAGCGGGAGGACCAAGAGACCCAGTACTTC
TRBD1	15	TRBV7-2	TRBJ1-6	CASSLSQGGISPLHF	TGTGCCAGCAGCTTATCACAGGGGGGGATTTCACCCCTCCACTTT
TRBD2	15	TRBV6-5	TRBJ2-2	CASSYLAGGFGELFF	TGTGCCAGCAGTTACCTAGCGGGAGGGTTCGGGGAGCTGTTTTTT
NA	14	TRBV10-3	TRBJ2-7	CAISGRRGRNEQYF	TGTGCCATCAGTGGAAGAAGGGGTCGGAACGAGCAGTACTTC